The source of this T cell receptor beta chain is a study of T-cell reconstitution after alpha-beta-depleted transplantation in children. Broader study findings: Newly generated T cells supplied most T-cell counts and diversity one year post-transplant. From surviving recipient T cells and thymic progenitors came the high day-60 TCRbeta diversity observed in some patients.

Deletions cut 0 bases from V and 3 bases from J, with 22 bases between. This CDR3 spans 18 amino acids. Germline V gene lookup returns CDR1 DFQATT and CDR2 SNEGSKA (reference sequence). Unique molecular identifiers were built into the TCRbeta library. TCRdb re-analysed the PCR reads in MiXCR, keeping a single row per CDR3 protein. Of 440,000 or so distinct CDR3 sequences listed, 43% are singletons. As regards this clonotype: Its matching antigen is unknown.

This clonotype originated in a girl aged 2-9 years with aplastic anemia, due to receive a stem cell transplant. Source: PBMCs, taken before TCRalphabeta/CD19-depleted stem cell transplant. The V gene is TRBV20-1, the J gene TRBJ2-3; the D call may be TRBD1 or TRBD2 (5 bases each). The CDR3 protein is CSARDPSGRAPGTDTQYF. For the CDR3, the DNA is TGCAGTGCTAGAGATCCCAGCGGCAGGGCCCCCGGGACAGATACGCAGTATTTT.